Sequencing of this TCR beta chain was carried out in a study of response to subunit inactivated influenza vaccine. Findings and limits, study-wide: Only a handful of new T cells, the authors suggested, are recruited with each seasonal influenza vaccination.

Germline V lookup: CDR1 DFQATT, CDR2 SNEGSKA (reference sequence). This CDR3 has 15 amino acids. V was trimmed by 5 bases and J by 3 bases, leaving 16 bases between them. TCRdb reprocessed the RT-PCR reads with MiXCR, giving one entry per CDR3 protein. Of 250,000 to 350,000 distinct CDR3 sequences detected, about 20% appear once; the ten largest clones hold about 9.3%. This clonotype has a handful of counts. Its matching antigen is unknown. This TCR was recovered from a man aged 45-69 years who received an inactivated influenza vaccine. Sequencing was performed on PBMCs from blood, taken 21 months after vaccination. The genes are TRBV20-1 and TRBJ1-4, with D uncertain. The DNA for the CDR3 is TGCAGTGCTTCGGACGCTGGTCGACCTAATGAAAAACTGTTTTTT. Translating it yields CSASDAGRPNEKLFF.